These 2 T cell receptor beta chains share one sample of origin, sequenced in a study of radiation and T cells in renal cell carcinoma. Time point denoted: blood 2 weeks post-SBRT. Indicated treatment: 15 Gy SBRT to primary tumor, nephrectomy 4 weeks later. Data came from immunoSEQ multiplex PCR; TCRdb stores just in-frame clones and leaves some out. The sample lists over 55,000 clones, about 80% occurring once. Sequenced here: blood, sampled from a patient whose treatment included radiotherapy and nephrectomy. Receptors originate from a man aged 60-69 years with renal cell carcinoma.

V usage is TRBV7-3 and J usage is TRBJ2-5, with 10 bases that match TRBD2. The CDR3 contains 16 residues. Trimming at V came to 5 bases and at J to 0 bases, leaving 6 bases not matched to a gene. Germline V gene data show CDR1 as SGHTA and CDR2 as FQGTGA. The CDR3 loop is CASSPGLAAHQETQYF. In DNA form, the CDR3 reads TGTGCCAGCAGCCCCGGACTAGCGGCCCACCAAGAGACCCAGTACTTC.

The chain is built from TRBV10-3 and TRBJ1-6; TRBD1 might be the D (6 bases). Germline CDR1 and CDR2: ENHRY and SYGVKD. V lost 6 bases and J lost 7, with 16 bases in between. The CDR3 is 15 amino acids. The CDR3, as DNA: TGTGCCATCAGGAAGCAGGGGTATGGCAATTCACCCCTCCACTTT. Translated, it gives CAIRKQGYGNSPLHF.